The 30 T cell receptor beta chains presented below share a single source sample, sequenced in a study of beta chain features in type 1 diabetes. All of the isolated RNA was reverse transcribed, so expressed TCRB transcripts were sequenced. Clones were read by immunoSEQ multiplex PCR, and TCRdb kept only the in-frame ones, dropping some. This sample carries about 150,000 clones, over 8.5% of them seen once, and the ten largest clones take around 2%. Source material: central memory CD4+ T cells from blood. These receptors were taken from a man aged 18 to 30 in good health.

The chain links TRBV5-6 to TRBJ2-2; D may correspond to TRBD1 or TRBD2 (5 bases each). This CDR3 comprises 16 residues. Trimming cost V 4 bases and J 3 bases, with 16 bases left between them. Per germline, CDR1 SGHDT and CDR2 YYEEEE. The CDR3 loop reads CASSRMGRGDTGELFF. CDR3 nucleotide sequence: TGTGCCAGCAGCCGCATGGGTAGGGGAGACACCGGGGAGCTGTTTTTT.

The rearrangement joins TRBV29-1 to TRBJ2-3; 7 bases match TRBD2. There are 14 residues in the CDR3. Germline trimming cut 4 bases from V and 5 bases from J; bases unmatched to any gene: 9. The germline V gene encodes CDR1 SQVTM and CDR2 ANQGSEA. The CDR3 is CSVGSGGELDTQYF. DNA of the CDR3: TGCAGCGTTGGGTCGGGAGGAGAATTAGATACGCAGTATTTT.

This clone was counted only a few times. The rearrangement joins TRBV5-4 to TRBJ1-2, with 7 bases that match TRBD1. With 3 bases clipped from V and 6 bases from J, the junction kept 14 bases outside the gene matches. The CDR3 consists of 16 residues. The germline V gene encodes CDR1 SGHNT and CDR2 YYREEE (reference sequence). The DNA for the CDR3 is TGTGCCAGCAGCTCCGACAGGGTGGGAACTGGGGATGGCTACACCTTC. This encodes CASSSDRVGTGDGYTF.

This clone was seen only a few times. The V call is TRBV7-9, the J call TRBJ2-3; 7 bases map to TRBD1. The CDR3 consists of 15 residues. Unmatched junction bases numbered 5, after V lost 5 bases and J lost 0 bases. Germline V gene data show CDR1 as SEHNR and CDR2 as FQNEAQ (reference sequence). CDR3 region: CASSVWDRSTDTQYF. CDR3 in DNA: TGTGCCAGCAGCGTCTGGGACAGAAGCACAGATACGCAGTATTTT.

This chain connects TRBV30 to TRBJ2-3, with unresolved D. V was trimmed by 2 bases and J by 0 bases, leaving 6 bases between them. Germline loops: CDR1 GTSNPN, CDR2 SVGIG (reference sequence). The CDR3 is 13 residues long. The CDR3 loop reads CAWSLGSTDTQYF. The DNA of the CDR3 is TGTGCCTGGAGTTTGGGAAGCACAGATACGCAGTATTTT.

This chain joins TRBV7-9 and TRBJ2-1; D gene uncertain. Trimming took 3 bases from V and 7 from J, leaving 7 bases between them. The CDR3 consists of 12 residues. The germline CDR1 and CDR2 sequences are SEHNR and FQNEAQ (reference sequence). The CDR3 DNA sequence: TGTGCCAGCAGCTTCCCCGGGAATGAGCAGTTCTTC. Amino acids: CASSFPGNEQFF.

The CDR3 sequence: CASSLLEGGNEQFF. CDR3 DNA sequence: TGTGCCAGCAGTTTACTCGAGGGAGGGAATGAGCAGTTCTTC. J is TRBJ2-1 and V is TRBV27; 7 nucleotides align to TRBD2. The CDR3 has 14 amino acids. The J segment lost 7 bases and the V segment lost 2 bases, leaving 5 bases of the junction unmatched. Looked up from germline, CDR1 is MNHEY and CDR2 is SMNVEV (reference sequence).

In its sample, this clone was seen a few times. V gene TRBV4-3 combines with J gene TRBJ2-6; D is ambiguous. V dropped 2 bases and J dropped 2 bases, with 7 bases sitting between them. The length of the CDR3 is 15 residues. In germline, CDR1 is LGHNA, CDR2 YSLEER. CDR3 nucleotide sequence: TGCGCCAGCAGCCAACGGTCTGCTGGGGCCAACGTCCTGACTTTC. Its translation is CASSQRSAGANVLTF.

This clone was seen only a few times. The CDR3 DNA follows: TGTGCCAGCTCGCCCTCGACAGTAAATACGCAGTATTTT. Its translation: CASSPSTVNTQYF. The chain uses TRBV18 and TRBJ2-3; tentatively, D is TRBD1 (5 bases). The CDR3 length is 13 residues. The V gene's germline CDR1 is KGHSH and CDR2 LQKENI. The germline V and J ends were trimmed by 6 bases and 7 bases, with 14 bases remaining between them.

The rearrangement links TRBV29-1 to TRBJ1-2; D uncertain. V lost 5 bases and J lost 3, with 10 bases in between. Germline CDR1 SQVTM, CDR2 ANQGSEA. The CDR3 length is 12 residues. For the CDR3, the DNA is TGCAGCGTTCAGGAGAGAGACTATGGCTACACCTTC. Encoded protein: CSVQERDYGYTF.

The chain uses TRBV5-4 and TRBJ2-5; D gene uncertain. Germline V gene sequence: CDR1 SGHNT, CDR2 YYREEE (reference sequence). The CDR3 loop spans 13 amino acids. V lost 0 bases to trimming and J lost 5 bases, with 8 bases between them. CDR3 amino acids: CASSLALLETQYF. Here the CDR3 DNA reads TGTGCCAGCAGCTTGGCCTTGTTGGAGACCCAGTACTTC.

The chain employs TRBV11-2 and TRBJ2-3, with 11 bases identical to TRBD2. The V and J ends lost 3 bases and 3 bases, in that order; junction bases with no gene match: 8. CDR1 SGHAT and CDR2 FQNNGV come from the germline V gene. The CDR3 has 17 amino acids. The CDR3 DNA reads as TGTGCCAGCAGCTTTTGGCTAGCGGGAGGAGGGACAGATACGCAGTATTTT. Its translation: CASSFWLAGGGTDTQYF.

The genes are TRBV5-1 and TRBJ1-2; D unresolved. The V end lost 0 bases, the J end lost 5 bases, and 8 bases lay between the germline ends. CDR1 is SGHRS and CDR2 is YFSETQ in the germline V gene. This CDR3 is built from 13 residues. The CDR3: CASSLESGYGYTF. The DNA of the CDR3 is TGCGCCAGCAGCTTGGAGTCCGGGTATGGCTACACCTTC.

This clone occurred a few times. The chain recombines TRBV9 with TRBJ1-6; D gene uncertain. The germline V and J ends were trimmed by 4 bases and 7 bases, with 12 bases remaining between them. This CDR3 has 14 residues. The germline V gene encodes CDR1 SGDLS and CDR2 YYNGEE. The chain's CDR3 is CASSREGRNSPLHF. DNA of the CDR3: TGTGCCAGCAGCCGGGAAGGGAGGAATTCACCCCTCCACTTT.

This clone was found a few times. The V call is TRBV5-1, the J call TRBJ2-2; perhaps TRBD1 as D (6 bases). Germline assignment: CDR1 SGHRS and CDR2 YFSETQ. Trimming removed 0 bases at V and 1 base at J, with 10 bases between. This CDR3 is built from 16 residues. CDR3 region: CASSLDRVENTGELFF. The CDR3 coding sequence is TGCGCCAGCAGCTTGGACAGGGTAGAGAACACCGGGGAGCTGTTTTTT.

The genes are TRBV9 and TRBJ2-5; D unclear. This CDR3 is built from 13 residues. The ends were cut back, 4 bases at V and 3 bases at J, with 10 bases in the middle. Germline assignment: CDR1 SGDLS and CDR2 YYNGEE. CDR3 DNA: TGTGCCAGCAGCTCAAATCTAGAAGAGACCCAGTACTTC. This codes for CASSSNLEETQYF.

This chain links TRBV7-2 with TRBJ2-1; 15 bases are a match to TRBD2. Per germline, CDR1 SGHTA and CDR2 FQGNSA. Trimming took 1 base from V and 10 from J; bases not matched to a gene: 11. CDR3 length equals 18 residues. The CDR3 is CASSLVGTSGGTLLEQFF. The DNA for the CDR3 is TGTGCCAGCAGCTTAGTAGGGACTAGCGGGGGGACGTTACTGGAGCAGTTCTTC.

This clone was counted only a few times. The rearrangement uses TRBV30 and TRBJ1-1; TRBD1 matches at 7 bases. The germline CDR1 and CDR2 sequences are GTSNPN and SVGIG (reference sequence). The junction had 9 bases not matched to a gene; V was cut back by 2 bases and J by 3 bases. CDR3 length equals 15 residues. The CDR3 DNA sequence: TGTGCCTGGAGTCCAAGGGGGCGCGAGGACACTGAAGCTTTCTTT. Its protein is CAWSPRGREDTEAFF.

This clone was seen a handful of times. The chain employs TRBV4-2 and TRBJ1-1, with 10 bases that match TRBD1. Germline assignment: CDR1 LGHNA and CDR2 YNFKEQ. The V segment lost 5 bases and the J segment 5 bases; nucleotides outside the gene matches: 11. The CDR3 has 16 residues. The CDR3 spells CASSTRQGARGTEAFF. The CDR3 nucleotides read TGTGCCAGCAGCACACGACAGGGGGCTAGAGGGACTGAAGCTTTCTTT.

This clone showed up just a few times. The rearrangement links TRBV10-3 to TRBJ2-1; TRBD1 is a possible D gene (5 bases). Per the germline V gene, CDR1 is ENHRY and CDR2 is SYGVKD. The V end lost 3 bases, the J end lost 5 bases, and 11 bases lay between the germline ends. CDR3 length: 14 residues. CDR3 DNA: TGTGCCATCAGTGATGTTCAGGGTCACAATGAGCAGTTCTTC. It translates to CAISDVQGHNEQFF.

A few counts support this clone. DNA for the CDR3: TGCAGCGTTGAACTACGACAGATCGGAAACACCATATATTTT. Its protein product is CSVELRQIGNTIYF. The chain couples TRBV29-1 to TRBJ1-3, with a tentative D call TRBD1 (5 bases). Trimming cost V 2 bases and J 4 bases, with 12 bases left between them. Germline CDR1 reads SQVTM; CDR2 reads ANQGSEA. This CDR3 is 14 amino acids long.

This clone was counted ten times or more. The V call is TRBV5-4, the J call TRBJ2-3; 7 bases fit TRBD2. V lost 2 bases to trimming and J lost 1 base; unmatched junction nucleotides: 1. The CDR3 runs to 14 residues. In germline, CDR1 is SGHNT, CDR2 YYREEE (reference sequence). In DNA, the CDR3 is TGTGCCAGCAGCTTTACTAGCGGCACAGATACGCAGTATTTT. It yields the protein CASSFTSGTDTQYF.

The chain employs TRBV5-1 and TRBJ1-3; 7 bases map to TRBD1. V shed 1 base, J shed 0 bases, and the junction held 4 bases outside the gene matches. Germline lookup yields CDR1 SGHRS and CDR2 YFSETQ. CDR3 length: 16 residues. The CDR3: CASSLQDRSSGNTIYF. The DNA of the CDR3 is TGCGCCAGCAGCTTGCAGGACAGGAGCTCTGGAAACACCATATATTTT. Full variable domain (outside the CDR3, taken from reference TRBV5-1 and TRBJ1-3): KAGVTQTPRYLIKTRGQQVTLSCSPISGHRSVSWYQQTPGQGLQFLFEYFSETQRNKGNFPGRFSGRQFSNSRSEMNVSTLELGDSALYLCASSLQDRSSGNTIYFGEGSWLTVV.

Ten or more counts support this clone. The rearrangement uses TRBV20-1 and TRBJ2-1; D perhaps matches TRBD1 (5 bases). V lost 2 bases to trimming and J lost 15 bases, with 14 bases between them. CDR3 size: 11 residues. Germline V gene sequence: CDR1 DFQATT, CDR2 SNEGSKA (reference sequence). The CDR3 is CSARTVGEAFF. For the CDR3, the DNA is TGCAGTGCTAGAACGGTAGGGGAAGCGTTCTTC.

This clone was observed a few times. J is TRBJ2-5 and V is TRBV7-3; D remains unclear. The V and J ends lost 2 bases and 5 bases respectively, with 12 bases between them. The CDR3 is 14 residues long. Per germline, CDR1 SGHTA and CDR2 FQGTGA. CDR3 coding DNA: TGTGCCAGCAGCTTAGGGATACTGGGGGAGACCCAGTACTTC. It encodes CASSLGILGETQYF.

Remarks on this clone: This may arise from a read error, as a much more abundant clone is one base away. The rearrangement joins TRBV7-8 to TRBJ2-3; 8 nucleotides align to TRBD2. CDR1 is SGHVS, CDR2 FQNEAQ, per germline. The CDR3 runs to 17 residues. The CDR3 spells CASSVAGVGRGTDTQYF. CDR3 coding DNA: TGTGCCAGCAGCGTAGCTGGCGTCGGGAGGGGCACAGATACGCAGTATTTT.

The table lists this clone with a few counts. V gene TRBV5-1 combines with J gene TRBJ1-5; D not certain. V shed 0 bases and J shed 0 bases, with 7 bases lying between them. The germline V gene encodes CDR1 SGHRS and CDR2 YFSETQ. The CDR3 is made up of 15 amino acids. CDR3 DNA: TGCGCCAGCAGCTTGGGCACCAATAGCAATCAGCCCCAGCATTTT. Residues: CASSLGTNSNQPQHF.

The V call is TRBV6-5, the J call TRBJ1-6; D possibly corresponds to TRBD1 (5 bases). CDR1 is MNHEY and CDR2 is SVGAGI in the germline V gene. This CDR3 is built from 14 residues. V shed 0 bases and J shed 10 bases, with 10 bases lying between them. The CDR3 DNA follows: TGTGCCAGCAGTTACTCGGCAGGGTCCTCACCCCTCCACTTT. Translation gives CASSYSAGSSPLHF.

This clone was observed a handful of times. The CDR3 DNA reads TGTGCCAGCCACGGACAGGGTCAGACCCAGTACTTC. Translated, it gives CASHGQGQTQYF. The genes are TRBV18 and TRBJ2-5; 8 bases map to TRBD1. Trimming cost V 8 bases and J 6 bases; bases outside gene matches: 5. The CDR3 consists of 12 residues. Germline V gives CDR1 KGHSH, CDR2 LQKENI.

The V call is TRBV28, the J call TRBJ1-2; unclear D gene. The CDR3 sequence is 14 residues long. The germline V gene has CDR1 MDHEN and CDR2 SYDVKM. Trimming pared 6 bases from V and 2 bases from J, leaving 13 bases between. CDR3: CASSPQAANYGYTF. The CDR3 DNA reads as TGTGCCAGCAGCCCGCAGGCAGCGAACTATGGCTACACCTTC.